The clone carrying this TCR beta chain occurred once. In the authors' workflow: Amplification of reference gene primers provided the estimated nucleated cell counts. The repertoire was sequenced with immunoSEQ multiplex PCR; TCRdb's copy has only in-frame clones and lacks some. V and J calls and clone size follow that table, whereas D and trimming were derived from the DNA. The table lists under 130,000 clones, 80% to 90% of them singletons. CDR1 is LGHDT, CDR2 YNNKEL, per germline (reference sequence). The CDR3 runs to 11 residues. V dropped 8 bases and J dropped 8; count of bases not matched to a gene: 3. This entry is derived from a study of blood T cell repertoires in COVID-19. Whole-study context: The United States, Italy and Spain were the sources of the acute and convalescent COVID-19 samples. The cDNA or gDNA used as material had been derived from T cells, B-cell-depleted T cells, or PBMCs.

The receptor was isolated from a human donor in a cohort sampled during active COVID-19. The V and J genes are TRBV3-1 (or the pseudogene TRBV3-2) and TRBJ2-1; 7 bases align to TRBD2. Specimen: peripheral blood. CDR3 sequence (DNA): TGTGCCAGCGGACTAGGCTATGAGCAGTTCTTC. Amino acids: CASGLGYEQFF.